One and the same sample provided the 14 T cell receptor beta chains below, sequenced in a study of blood T cells in healthy people across ages. The authors ran a second PCR of about 7 to 12 cycles using a sample-barcoded 5' primer and a J-beta primer mix. From the 5' RACE reads, TCRdb called clonotypes with MiXCR, one entry per CDR3 protein. Altogether fewer than 900,000 distinct CDR3 sequences are present, roughly 44% being singletons, with the ten largest covering 20% to 25%. Sequences were obtained from blood. These receptors were taken from a woman aged 60 to 75 in good health.

The chain recombines TRBV29-1 with TRBJ2-2; D possibly uses TRBD1 or TRBD2 (6 bases each). V was trimmed by 6 bases and J by 4 bases, leaving 9 bases between them. Germline V gene sequence: CDR1 SQVTM, CDR2 ANQGSEA. The CDR3 contains 12 residues. DNA of the CDR3: TGCAGCGTCGGAGGGGGCACCGGGGAGCTGTTTTTT. Translating gives CSVGGGTGELFF.

The V and J genes are TRBV9 and TRBJ2-5; possibly TRBD1 for D (6 bases). V was cut by 0 bases and J by 9 bases, with 12 bases left in between. The CDR3 runs to 13 residues. Germline V CDR1 and CDR2: SGDLS, YYNGEE. The CDR3 sequence is CASSVEGVGAQYF. The CDR3 nucleotides read TGTGCCAGCAGCGTAGAGGGGGTCGGGGCCCAGTACTTC.

This clonotype turned up a few times. The rearrangement uses TRBV7-9 and TRBJ2-1, with 13 bases lining up with TRBD2. J lost 6 bases, V lost 5 bases, and 4 bases had no gene match. The CDR3 consists of 15 residues. Germline V lookup: CDR1 SEHNR, CDR2 FQNEAQ (reference sequence). CDR3 nucleotide sequence: TGTGCCAGCAGCACCGGGACTAGCGGGGCCAATGAGCAGTTCTTC. This sequence encodes CASSTGTSGANEQFF.

The CDR3 bases are TGCAGCGTTGAAGCTAGATATGGAGAGCAGTTCTTC. Its protein is CSVEARYGEQFF. The chain recombines TRBV29-1 with TRBJ2-1; D remains unclear. V was pared by 1 base and J by 10 bases, with 11 bases between. The CDR3 is made up of 12 amino acids. Germline CDR1 SQVTM, CDR2 ANQGSEA.

This chain uses TRBV20-1 with TRBJ2-5; 10 bases are shared with TRBD2. V lost 0 bases to trimming and J lost 3 bases; unmatched junction nucleotides: 4. From germline, CDR1 is DFQATT and CDR2 SNEGSKA (reference sequence). The CDR3 is made up of 15 amino acids. CDR3 sequence: CSARDPSGGEETQYF. CDR3 nucleotide sequence: TGCAGTGCTAGAGATCCCAGCGGGGGGGAAGAGACCCAGTACTTC.

This chain joins TRBV28 and TRBJ2-5; D tentatively reads TRBD1 or TRBD2 (6 bases each). CDR1 MDHEN and CDR2 SYDVKM come from the germline V gene. Trimming removed 0 bases at V and 5 bases at J, with 10 bases between. The CDR3 extends over 14 amino acids. CDR3 protein: CASSLWGGGETQYF. CDR3 nucleotides: TGTGCCAGCAGTTTATGGGGGGGCGGGGAGACCCAGTACTTC. The entire variable domain, with the rest obtained from reference TRBV28 and TRBJ2-5, is as follows: DVKVTQSSRYLVKRTGEKVFLECVQDMDHENMFWYRQDPGLGLRLIYFSYDVKMKEKGDIPEGYSVSREKKERFSLILESASTNQTSMYLCASSLWGGGETQYFGPGTRLLVL.

The chain employs TRBV10-3 and TRBJ1-6, with a weak D call TRBD1 (6 bases). In germline, CDR1 is ENHRY, CDR2 SYGVKD. V lost 10 bases to trimming and J lost 9 bases, with 10 bases between them. CDR3 length: 11 amino acids. The CDR3 reads CATRQASPLHF. The CDR3, as DNA: TGTGCCACCCGACAGGCTTCACCCCTCCACTTT.

This chain links TRBV20-1 with TRBJ2-1, with 9 bases identical to TRBD2. The CDR3 spans 14 residues. V was clipped by 4 bases and J by 7 bases; unmatched bases: 8. From germline, CDR1 is DFQATT and CDR2 SNEGSKA (reference sequence). CDR3 protein: CSAKGRGGLNEQFF. The CDR3 bases are TGCAGTGCTAAAGGGCGGGGGGGACTAAATGAGCAGTTCTTC.

The chain has TRBV15 and TRBJ2-5, with TRBD1 identical over 9 bases. Looked up from germline, CDR1 is LNHNV and CDR2 is YYDKDF (reference sequence). The junction had 7 bases not matched to a gene; V was cut back by 1 base and J by 4 bases. CDR3 size: 16 residues. CDR3 amino acids: CATSRVGDREGETQYF. DNA of the CDR3: TGTGCCACCAGCAGAGTGGGGGACAGGGAGGGAGAGACCCAGTACTTC. Full variable domain (outside the CDR3, taken from reference TRBV15 and TRBJ2-5): DAMVIQNPRYQVTQFGKPVTLSCSQTLNHNVMYWYQQKSSQAPKLLFHYYDKDFNNEADTPDNFQSRRPNTSFCFLDIRSPGLGDTAMYLCATSRVGDREGETQYFGPGTRLLVL.

Ten or more counts support this clonotype. The J gene is TRBJ2-7, the V gene TRBV15, with a tentative D call TRBD1 (8 bases). The CDR3 extends over 16 amino acids. Per germline, CDR1 LNHNV and CDR2 YYDKDF (reference sequence). V was clipped by 0 bases and J by 2 bases, with 14 bases between them. The CDR3 bases are TGTGCCACCAGCAGAGAACAGGGGGGGACTCCCTACGAGCAGTACTTC. Its translation: CATSREQGGTPYEQYF.

Ten or more counts support this clonotype. This chain uses TRBV29-1 with TRBJ2-7, with 8 bases lining up with TRBD1. There are 14 residues in the CDR3. Trimming took 5 bases from V and 1 from J; bases not matched to a gene: 7. From germline, CDR1 is SQVTM and CDR2 ANQGSEA. The DNA of the CDR3 is TGCAGCGTTCGTGACAGGGGTGCGTCCTACGAGCAGTACTTC. Its translation: CSVRDRGASYEQYF.

V and J are TRBV20-1 and TRBJ2-3; 12 bases fit TRBD2. Per the germline V gene, CDR1 is DFQATT and CDR2 is SNEGSKA (reference sequence). The CDR3 extends over 15 amino acids. J was trimmed by 2 bases and V by 5 bases; bases with no gene match: 5. The CDR3 DNA reads TGCAGTGCTCGACGACTAGCGGGGGACACAGATACGCAGTATTTT. This gives the protein CSARRLAGDTDTQYF.

This clonotype appeared many times. The genes are TRBV7-2 and TRBJ2-3; the match to TRBD2 covers 12 bases. The CDR3 spans 17 residues. Germline-derived CDR1 and CDR2 are SGHTA and FQGNSA. With 5 bases clipped from V and 0 bases from J, the junction kept 6 bases outside the gene matches. In nucleotides, the CDR3 is TGTGCCAGCAGCCCCCGGACTAGCGGGGCTAGCACAGATACGCAGTATTTT. Its protein is CASSPRTSGASTDTQYF.

Only a few counts were recorded for this clonotype. V is TRBV7-9 and J is TRBJ2-6; D uncertain. The V and J ends lost 5 bases and 1 base respectively, with 6 bases between them. Germline V gene data show CDR1 as SEHNR and CDR2 as FQNEAQ (reference sequence). The CDR3 is made up of 14 amino acids. This CDR3 is CASSPESGANVLTF. In DNA form, the CDR3 reads TGTGCCAGCAGCCCCGAGTCTGGGGCCAACGTCCTGACTTTC.